This T cell receptor (beta chain) emerged from a study of blood T cells in healthy people across ages (dated by TCRdb to 2015 to 2017). With respect to the entire study: In model experiments, template switching captured about one uniquely barcoded TCR beta cDNA molecule for every two T cells. The study measured age-related changes in TCR beta repertoire diversity using deep sequencing normalized with unique cDNA molecular identifiers. To avoid experimental bias, donors of different ages were randomly spread across the sequencing lanes. The donors were divided into four age groups: young (average 16 years), middle-aged (about 40), aged (about 60) and long-lived (82). For two donors (one aged 18 to 30 and one aged 80 or older), the study analyzed two additional independent replicas of 1 million unique cDNA reads from the same blood draw. The paper's findings and limits, for the study overall: Observed TCR beta diversity per million T cells fell roughly linearly with age, and a significant reduction was already apparent by age roughly 40. Estimates of total diversity based on one million sequenced T cells were regarded as lower bounds and as underestimates. A strong correlation was found between observed TCR beta diversity and the percentage of naive T cells measured by flow cytometry. Donor CMV infection status was unknown, potentially confounding age-related changes in expanded clonotypes. Compared with the aged group, more naive CD4+ T cells, fewer expanded clones and increased TCR diversity were shown by the long-lived group, suggesting age selection. Since profiling was done on bulk unsorted PBMCs, naive and antigen-experienced compartments could not be conclusively compared.

Library preparation employed 5' RACE. The instrument given in TCRdb is Illumina HiSeq 2500. A second PCR of about 6 to 12 cycles was run with a J-beta primer mix and a sample-barcoded 5' primer. A template-switch 5' adaptor carrying 12 random nucleotides introduced a unique molecular identifier onto each TCR beta cDNA molecule. Each sample yielded at least 2.5 million CDR3-containing paired-end reads. First-strand cDNA was synthesized from all RNA with the Mint cDNA synthesis kit, primed by a TRBC-specific oligonucleotide. Following uracil-DNA glycosylase treatment, all cDNA underwent a first 18-cycle PCR with the universal primers M1SS and BC2_uni_R. The authors' pipeline ran thus. For normalization, 1 million high-quality reads, each with a distinct molecular identifier, were randomly selected from each sample. Reads sharing molecular identifiers were discarded rather than binned into consensus sequences. CDR3 identification, clonotype clustering and error correction used MiTCR with a Q25 quality threshold and the strictest error-elimination algorithm. A nonparametric unseen species model with Euler transformation was used to estimate a lower bound on total TCR beta diversity. Clones were called with MiXCR by TCRdb after fastp trimmed the public reads at Q25, and only in-frame beta chains were retained. Each record represents a unique CDR3 protein, reported with the most common genes and DNA among its rows. TCRdb, not the original authors, processed these V and J calls. The sample table shows around 400,000 distinct CDR3 sequences, and about half are seen once. The ten largest clones capture under 65% of the sample.

Donors were 39 systemically healthy Caucasian individuals from Russia aged roughly 6 to 100 years. Each donor gave ten milliliters of peripheral blood, collected into EDTA-treated Vacutainer tubes. Ficoll-Paque density-gradient centrifugation was used to isolate PBMCs, with at least 6.5 million per sample. Trizol reagent was used to extract total RNA from the PBMCs, yielding at least 5.5 micrograms per sample. For every donor, flow cytometry on a PBMC aliquot measured the percentage of naive CD45RAhigh/CD27high T cells. As concerns this clonotype: What this receptor recognizes is not known. Per-base qualities were not stored, and no clone one base away is much larger.

V is cut by 3 bases and J by 15 bases, and the space between the germline ends is 20 bases. Including the terminal cysteine and phenylalanine, the CDR3 comprises 14 residues. The retained sequence is limited to the CDR3, 42 bases, with the frame set at the first base. The germline V gene encodes CDR1 KGHDR and CDR2 SFDVKD. Sequencing was done on a sample of blood. This receptor was taken from a man aged 55 to 70 in good health. The rearrangement combines TRBV24-1 with TRBJ2-1; the D gene could be either TRBD1 or TRBD2, each agreeing at 5 bases. The CDR3: CATSDPNTGRARFF. The DNA sequence follows: TGTGCCACCAGTGATCCCAACACGGGACGAGCACGGTTCTTC.